One T cell receptor beta chain is described in this entry. The data are from a study of T cell changes during pregnancy in multiple sclerosis. This CDR3 is built from 14 residues. Deletions cut 6 bases from V and 2 bases from J, with 15 bases between. Germline lookup yields CDR1 SGDLS and CDR2 YYNGEE. This table comes from immunoSEQ multiplex PCR, and its TCRdb copy is limited to in-frame clones, with some not included. The sample carries roughly 61,000 clones, around 89% recorded once. The source material was peripheral blood, sampled in the first trimester of pregnancy. The TCR was taken from a female donor in good health, enrolled as a control in a pregnancy study. The gene calls are TRBV9 and TRBJ2-7, with TRBD2 as a possible D gene (6 bases). CDR3 protein: CASNLGGVTYEQYF. The CDR3 nucleotides are TGTGCCAGCAACTTAGGAGGGGTTACCTACGAGCAGTACTTC. Complete variable domain (other parts from reference TRBV9 and TRBJ2-7): DSGVTQTPKHLITATGQRVTLRCSPRSGDLSVYWYQQSLDQGLQFLIQYYNGEERAKGNILERFSAQQFPDLHSELNLSSLELGDSALYFCASNLGGVTYEQYFGPGTRLTVT.